Below, 26 T cell receptor beta chains from the same sample are listed, as sequenced in a study of T-cell reconstitution after alpha-beta-depleted transplantation in children. Library preparation (for TCRbeta) was performed with unique molecular identifiers. One entry per CDR3 protein results from TCRdb running MiXCR on the PCR reads. This sample carries about 7,600 distinct CDR3 sequences, roughly 4.8% of them seen once, and the ten largest clones take less than 30%. The sample here was PBMCs, mostly from graft donor cells, taken 180 days after TCRalphabeta/CD19-depleted stem cell transplant. The receptors originated from a child in the first two years of life who had a stem cell transplant for acute myeloid leukemia, so the T cells may come from the graft donor.

The sample holds many counts of this clonotype. The gene calls are TRBV2 and TRBJ2-7; no reliable D call. V was pared by 4 bases and J by 0 bases, with 10 bases between. The CDR3 spans 14 residues. Germline loops: CDR1 SNHLY, CDR2 FYNNEI. The CDR3 coding sequence is TGTGCCAGCAGTGGGTACCCGAACTCCTACGAGCAGTACTTC. Amino acid sequence: CASSGYPNSYEQYF.

This clonotype was recorded at least ten times. The CDR3 DNA is TGTGCCAGCAGTGCACCTGGACTAGCGGGGAACACCGGGGAGCTGTTTTTT. This translates into CASSAPGLAGNTGELFF. This chain joins TRBV28 and TRBJ2-2; TRBD2 agrees at 11 bases. Germline V gene lookup returns CDR1 MDHEN and CDR2 SYDVKM. The CDR3 totals 17 residues. Unmatched junction bases numbered 6, after V lost 5 bases and J lost 1 base.

This clonotype was recorded at least ten times. The chain links TRBV7-9 to TRBJ1-1; D gene uncertain. The CDR3 extends over 17 amino acids. Germline CDR1 reads SEHNR; CDR2 reads FQNEAQ (reference sequence). With 3 bases removed from V and 6 bases from J, the gap between germline ends came to 23 bases. The CDR3 region is CASSLTGFRKKASEAFF. The DNA for the CDR3 is TGTGCCAGCAGCTTGACCGGGTTCCGAAAAAAGGCATCTGAAGCTTTCTTT. The full variable domain, in which reference TRBV7-9 and TRBJ1-1 provide the parts outside the CDR3, is DTGVSQNPRHKITKRGQNVTFRCDPISEHNRLYWYRQTLGQGPEFLTYFQNEAQLEKSRLLSDRFSAERPKGSFSTLEIQRTEQGDSAMYLCASSLTGFRKKASEAFFGQGTRLTVV.

This clonotype has a count of ten or more. The gene calls are TRBV10-3 and TRBJ2-1; 8 bases line up with TRBD2. The CDR3 totals 13 residues. Germline CDR1 reads ENHRY; CDR2 reads SYGVKD. J lost 5 bases, V lost 6 bases, and 3 bases had no gene match. The CDR3 loop reads CAIRPGLDNEQFF. The CDR3 DNA reads as TGTGCCATCAGGCCGGGACTAGACAATGAGCAGTTCTTC.

This clonotype occurred many times. V usage is TRBV7-9 and J usage is TRBJ2-1; the D gene is possibly TRBD2 (5 bases). V was cut by 5 bases and J by 9 bases, with 11 bases left in between. The CDR3 covers 12 residues. CDR1 SEHNR and CDR2 FQNEAQ come from the germline V gene (reference sequence). The CDR3 loop is CASSPRESEQFF. In DNA, the CDR3 is TGTGCCAGCAGCCCACGGGAAAGTGAGCAGTTCTTC.

At least ten counts were recorded for this clonotype. The V and J genes are TRBV24-1 and TRBJ2-1, with a possible D match to TRBD1 (5 bases). The CDR3 length is 15 residues. The germline CDR1 and CDR2 sequences are KGHDR and SFDVKD. Deletions cut 3 bases from V and 6 bases from J, with 14 bases between. The CDR3 DNA is TGTGCCACCAGTGATGTGCAGGGTAGGGTCAATGAGCAGTTCTTC. It yields the protein CATSDVQGRVNEQFF.

This clonotype was counted ten times or more. This CDR3 is CASSAPTGFGYTF. As DNA, the CDR3 is TGTGCCAGCAGCGCCCCGACAGGGTTTGGCTACACCTTC. The chain recombines TRBV7-2 with TRBJ1-2; TRBD1 matches 7 bases. The CDR3 has 13 amino acids. The germline V gene has CDR1 SGHTA and CDR2 FQGNSA. Trimming removed 5 bases from V and 7 bases from J; junction bases left unmatched: 7.

This clonotype was observed at least ten times. As DNA, the CDR3 is TGTGCCACCAGTGATCCACCGGGACAACCGGGGACTAGAGCCGACAATGAGCAGTTCTTC. This codes for CATSDPPGQPGTRADNEQFF. The V gene is TRBV24-1, the J gene TRBJ2-1; 8 nucleotides align to TRBD2. This CDR3 comprises 20 residues. Germline CDR1 KGHDR, CDR2 SFDVKD. The V segment lost 3 bases and the J segment 5 bases; nucleotides outside the gene matches: 20.

The sample holds many counts of this clonotype. This chain connects TRBV7-3 to TRBJ2-1, with TRBD2 matching 16 bases. The trim removed 5 bases at V and 0 bases at J, leaving 7 bases unmatched. The CDR3 loop spans 19 amino acids. The germline V gene encodes CDR1 SGHTA and CDR2 FQGTGA. Here the CDR3 reads CASSRVGTSGRGSYNEQFF. The CDR3 region has the DNA TGTGCCAGCAGCAGGGTAGGGACTAGCGGGAGGGGCTCCTACAATGAGCAGTTCTTC.

The table lists this clonotype with many counts. The V and J genes are TRBV5-6 and TRBJ1-1; possibly TRBD1 for D (5 bases). CDR1 is SGHDT, CDR2 YYEEEE, per germline. CDR3 length: 17 residues. The ends were cut back, 1 base at V and 1 base at J, with 17 bases in the middle. In DNA form, the CDR3 reads TGTGCCAGCAGCTTGTATGGCAGGGCGTGGGGGAACACTGAAGCTTTCTTT. Protein: CASSLYGRAWGNTEAFF.

This clonotype appeared many times. The rearrangement joins TRBV30 to TRBJ1-3, with 8 bases aligning to TRBD1. This CDR3 is built from 14 residues. Germline trimming cut 2 bases from V and 1 base from J; bases unmatched to any gene: 1. Germline V gene lookup returns CDR1 GTSNPN and CDR2 SVGIG (reference sequence). The CDR3: CAWSRTGSGNTIYF. CDR3 coding DNA: TGTGCCTGGAGTCGGACAGGGTCTGGAAACACCATATATTTT.

This clonotype was detected ten times or more. The chain carries TRBV29-1 and TRBJ2-5, with D maybe TRBD2 (5 bases). Trimming left V 0 bases short and J 5 bases short, with 22 bases between. The germline gives CDR1 SQVTM, CDR2 ANQGSEA. The CDR3 contains 17 residues. The CDR3 coding sequence is TGCAGCGTTGAAGATATAGCGTCGGCCAGGCGAGCTGAGACCCAGTACTTC. Its translation is CSVEDIASARRAETQYF.

This clonotype was recorded many times. The rearrangement joins TRBV20-1 to TRBJ2-7, with 9 bases matching TRBD2. The CDR3 is made up of 15 amino acids. The germline gives CDR1 DFQATT, CDR2 SNEGSKA (reference sequence). The V gene end was trimmed by 3 bases and the J gene end by 0 bases; junction bases not matched to a gene: 6. This CDR3 is CSARGLAESSYEQYF. CDR3 bases: TGCAGTGCTAGGGGACTAGCAGAAAGCTCCTACGAGCAGTACTTC.

This chain connects TRBV6-1 to TRBJ1-5, with TRBD1 matching 8 bases. V trimming: 5 bases; J trimming: 4 bases; junction bases outside the gene matches: 4. Germline CDR1 and CDR2: MNHNS and SASEGT. CDR3 length equals 14 residues. CDR3 nucleotides: TGTGCCAGCAGTACGACAGGGGCGAATCAGCCCCAGCATTTT. Translation: CASSTTGANQPQHF.

Many counts were recorded for this clonotype. The V and J genes are TRBV9 and TRBJ2-1; D perhaps matches TRBD1 (5 bases). The CDR3 contains 16 residues. V was trimmed by 0 bases and J by 4 bases, leaving 14 bases between them. Germline CDR1 and CDR2: SGDLS and YYNGEE. CDR3 sequence reads: CASSVDKRQGYNEQFF. The CDR3 DNA reads TGTGCCAGCAGCGTAGATAAACGTCAGGGATACAATGAGCAGTTCTTC.

This clonotype was seen repeatedly, ten times or more. The chain links TRBV6-5 to TRBJ1-1; TRBD1 agrees at 9 bases. The germline V gene has CDR1 MNHEY and CDR2 SVGAGI. CDR3 length equals 14 residues. J lost 11 bases, V lost 4 bases, and 11 bases had no gene match. CDR3 amino acids: CASSSNRGRRLAFF. The CDR3 region has the DNA TGTGCCAGCAGTTCAAACAGGGGGCGGAGGTTGGCTTTCTTT.

This clonotype was counted at least ten times. This sequence joins TRBV30 and TRBJ2-7, with 9 bases that match TRBD1. The trim removed 3 bases at V and 5 bases at J, leaving 8 bases unmatched. CDR3 size: 14 residues. Germline CDR1 is GTSNPN and CDR2 is SVGIG (reference sequence). DNA of the CDR3: TGTGCCTGGAGCGCGGACAGGGGTTACCACGAGCAGTACTTC. It yields the protein CAWSADRGYHEQYF.

This clonotype occurred many times. This chain links TRBV10-3 with TRBJ2-3; 7 bases are a match to TRBD2. V lost 6 bases, J lost 2 bases, and 5 bases stayed unmatched. Germline V gives CDR1 ENHRY, CDR2 SYGVKD. The CDR3 has 14 amino acids. The CDR3 sequence is CAIRGGTNTDTQYF. CDR3 coding DNA: TGTGCCATCAGGGGCGGGACTAACACAGATACGCAGTATTTT.

This clonotype is medium-sized by share. The chain couples TRBV21-1 to TRBJ2-7; the table names TRBD1, a call not compared with the DNA. TRBV21-1 is shown as a pseudogene. The CDR3 runs to 17 residues. CDR3 bases: TGTGCCAGCAGCAAAAAGGGGCCGTGGACAGGGATAACGGAGCAGTACTTC. It is translated as CASSKKGPWTGITEQYF.

Ten or more counts support this clonotype. J is TRBJ2-7 and V is TRBV7-9, with a tentative D call TRBD2 (7 bases). CDR1 is SEHNR, CDR2 FQNEAQ, per germline (reference sequence). Trimming cost V 2 bases and J 2 bases, with 13 bases left between them. The CDR3 is 15 amino acids. The CDR3 region has the DNA TGTGCCAGCAGCTTAAGGGGGGGGACTCCCTACGAGCAGTACTTC. Translated: CASSLRGGTPYEQYF.

Many counts were recorded for this clonotype. This chain joins TRBV20-1 and TRBJ1-2; D is undetermined. This CDR3 comprises 16 residues. The V and J ends lost 0 bases and 5 bases respectively, with 19 bases between them. Germline CDR1 DFQATT, CDR2 SNEGSKA (reference sequence). In nucleotides, the CDR3 is TGCAGTGCTAGAGATGCGGCTCGGTCTGGGTATTATGGCTACACCTTC. Its protein product is CSARDAARSGYYGYTF.

Many counts were recorded for this clonotype. The chain employs TRBV27 and TRBJ2-5; perhaps TRBD1 as D (6 bases). The V end lost 4 bases, the J end lost 7 bases, and 13 bases lay between the germline ends. CDR1 is MNHEY and CDR2 is SMNVEV in the germline V gene (reference sequence). The CDR3 extends over 13 amino acids. CDR3 in amino acids: CASSSQGGGTQYF. In DNA, the CDR3 is TGTGCCAGCAGTTCTCAAGGGGGTGGGACCCAGTACTTC.

Sample share makes this clonotype medium-sized (0.01 to 0.1%). The rearrangement joins TRBV7-6 to TRBJ2-3; D not certain. V dropped 4 bases and J dropped 5 bases, with 16 bases sitting between them. This CDR3 is 15 amino acids long. Germline V lookup: CDR1 SGHVS, CDR2 FNYEAQ. CDR3 residues: CASSSRPTSLDTQYF. CDR3 nucleotide sequence: TGTGCCAGCAGCTCACGACCGACAAGTCTAGATACGCAGTATTTT. The full variable domain, completed using reference TRBV7-6 and TRBJ2-3, is GAGVSQSPRYKVTKRGQDVALRCDPISGHVSLYWYRQALGQGPEFLTYFNYEAQQDKSGLPNDRFSAERPEGSISTLTIQRTEQRDSAMYRCASSSRPTSLDTQYFGPGTRLTVL.

This clonotype was seen at least ten times. The chain links TRBV18 to TRBJ2-3; TRBD2 matches 8 bases. This CDR3 has 16 amino acids. Germline CDR1 KGHSH, CDR2 LQKENI. V lost 1 base to trimming and J lost 2 bases; unmatched junction nucleotides: 5. CDR3 DNA sequence: TGTGCCAGCTCACCACTCACTAGCGGTTACACAGATACGCAGTATTTT. Its protein product is CASSPLTSGYTDTQYF.

In its sample, this clonotype was seen many times. V and J are TRBV28 and TRBJ1-2, with 7 nucleotides matching TRBD1. CDR1 is MDHEN, CDR2 SYDVKM, per germline. The J segment lost 4 bases and the V segment lost 6 bases, leaving 5 bases of the junction unmatched. This CDR3 region has 13 residues. CDR3 sequence: CASSWGQFYGYTF. Written as DNA, the CDR3 is TGTGCCAGCAGCTGGGGACAGTTCTATGGCTACACCTTC.

This clonotype was detected many times. The V gene is TRBV20-1, the J gene TRBJ1-4, with D unclear. This CDR3 contains 15 residues. Germline CDR1 DFQATT, CDR2 SNEGSKA (reference sequence). The V and J ends lost 3 bases and 4 bases respectively, with 15 bases between them. The CDR3 sequence is CSARSPGAFNEKLFF. As DNA, the CDR3 is TGCAGTGCTAGGTCACCGGGAGCGTTTAATGAAAAACTGTTTTTT.